Below are 18 T cell receptor beta chains sequenced from a single sample in a study of Ad26.COV2.S vaccination and SARS-CoV-2 variants. Repertoires were generated with immunoSEQ multiplex PCR, while TCRdb's copy carries only in-frame clones and drops some. The sample holds 350,000 to 450,000 clones, around 92% seen once. Noted treatment: 15 to 20 received Ad26.COV2.S at low or high dose, single or two shots; roughly five received placebo; per-sample allocation not given. The samples were gathered on day 63 after the first injection of vaccine or placebo. This sample comprised peripheral blood, obtained in a trial of Ad26.COV2.S vaccine versus placebo. The receptors derive from a person between 18 and 60 years old who received the Ad26.COV2.S COVID-19 vaccine or a placebo.

CDR3: CASSLRGYNSPLHF. The CDR3 nucleotides are TGTGCCAGCAGCTTACGGGGTTATAATTCACCCCTCCACTTT. This chain links TRBV7-9 with TRBJ1-6; no definite D call. CDR3 size: 14 residues. The germline V and J ends were trimmed by 2 bases and 4 bases, with 6 bases remaining between them. Germline CDR1 and CDR2: SEHNR and FQNEAQ (reference sequence).

The V call is TRBV7-8, the J call TRBJ2-3; no definite D call. The CDR3 consists of 14 residues. The V gene's germline CDR1 is SGHVS and CDR2 FQNEAQ. The V and J ends lost 4 bases and 0 bases respectively, with 8 bases between them. The CDR3 loop reads CASSSQTSTDTQYF. CDR3 sequence (DNA): TGTGCCAGCAGCTCGCAGACTAGCACAGATACGCAGTATTTT.

This chain uses TRBV7-9 with TRBJ2-1, with 9 bases aligning to TRBD1. The CDR3 is 17 amino acids. Germline V gene data show CDR1 as SEHNR and CDR2 as FQNEAQ (reference sequence). Losses at the gene ends were 5 bases for V and 6 bases for J; bases not matched to a gene: 14. The chain's CDR3 is CASSLPKVGQGPNEQFF. The CDR3 nucleotides read TGTGCCAGCAGCCTCCCCAAGGTGGGACAGGGACCCAATGAGCAGTTCTTC.

In this sample, this clone turned up a few times. The chain combines TRBV11-2 with TRBJ2-1; D perhaps matches TRBD1 (6 bases). V gave up 5 bases and J gave up 0 bases, with 23 bases separating them. Germline CDR1 SGHAT, CDR2 FQNNGV. CDR3 size: 19 residues. Here the CDR3 reads CASSQVRRLQGSSYNEQFF. The CDR3 coding sequence is TGTGCCAGCAGCCAGGTTCGGAGGTTACAGGGAAGCTCCTACAATGAGCAGTTCTTC.

V and J are TRBV6-2 or TRBV6-3 and TRBJ1-1; D possibly corresponds to TRBD1 (5 bases). This CDR3 has 14 amino acids. Germline assignment: CDR1 MNHEY and CDR2 SVGEGT. V was cut by 2 bases and J by 5 bases, with 12 bases left in between. CDR3 DNA sequence: TGTGCCAGCAGTTACGCGGGGGGATATACTGAAGCTTTCTTT. Encoded protein: CASSYAGGYTEAFF.

The chain joins TRBV7-9 to TRBJ2-4; D not certain. V shed 5 bases and J shed 3 bases, with 20 bases lying between them. CDR1 SEHNR and CDR2 FQNEAQ come from the germline V gene (reference sequence). The CDR3 is 17 residues long. The DNA of the CDR3 is TGTGCCAGCAGCCCCACGGGCCCTATGGGGAACAAAAACATTCAGTACTTC. Amino acid sequence: CASSPTGPMGNKNIQYF. The full variable domain, completed using reference TRBV7-9 and TRBJ2-4, is DTGVSQNPRHKITKRGQNVTFRCDPISEHNRLYWYRQTLGQGPEFLTYFQNEAQLEKSRLLSDRFSAERPKGSFSTLEIQRTEQGDSAMYLCASSPTGPMGNKNIQYFGAGTRLSVL.

The chain is built from TRBV19 and TRBJ2-1; 9 bases match TRBD2. J lost 3 bases, V lost 7 bases, and 13 bases had no gene match. The CDR3 covers 17 residues. The germline V gene has CDR1 LNHDA and CDR2 SQIVND (reference sequence). The CDR3 sequence: CASKLGGASGVYNEQFF. CDR3 nucleotides: TGTGCCAGTAAGTTGGGGGGAGCTAGCGGGGTCTACAATGAGCAGTTCTTC.

The chain is built from TRBV7-2 and TRBJ1-5; D gene uncertain. Trimming stripped 4 bases from V and 0 bases from J, with 4 bases between. The CDR3 extends over 13 amino acids. Germline values: CDR1 SGHTA, CDR2 FQGNSA. Written as DNA, the CDR3 is TGTGCCAGCAGCTATCATAGCAATCAGCCCCAGCATTTT. Encoded protein: CASSYHSNQPQHF.

The genes are TRBV19 and TRBJ2-7; the D gene is possibly TRBD2 (6 bases). V lost 3 bases and J 9 bases, leaving 27 bases between the germline ends. The CDR3 has 17 residues. The V gene's germline CDR1 is LNHDA and CDR2 SQIVND (reference sequence). The CDR3 nucleotides read TGTGCCAGTAGTATTGGAATTGGCGGGGCCACCAGCTCGGGGCAGTACTTC. This sequence encodes CASSIGIGGATSSGQYF.

The chain employs TRBV28 and TRBJ2-1, with 7 positions matching TRBD1. Germline V gene lookup returns CDR1 MDHEN and CDR2 SYDVKM. The CDR3 extends over 15 amino acids. The trim removed 3 bases at V and 2 bases at J, leaving 4 bases unmatched. The CDR3 DNA reads TGTGCCAGCAGTTTGGGACAGCCCGCCTACAATGAGCAGTTCTTC. It codes for CASSLGQPAYNEQFF.

The rearrangement links TRBV15 to TRBJ2-7; tentative D call: TRBD1 (6 bases). Looked up from germline, CDR1 is LNHNV and CDR2 is YYDKDF (reference sequence). The germline V and J ends were trimmed by 6 bases and 2 bases, with 14 bases remaining between them. The CDR3 length is 14 residues. The CDR3 region has the DNA TGTGCCACCAGAAGGGACACGTTGACCTACGAGCAGTACTTC. This gives the protein CATRRDTLTYEQYF.

The chain uses TRBV5-6 and TRBJ1-2; 7 nucleotides agree with TRBD1. This CDR3 contains 13 residues. CDR1 is SGHDT and CDR2 is YYEEEE in the germline V gene. The J segment lost 4 bases and the V segment lost 3 bases, leaving 3 bases of the junction unmatched. The CDR3 here is CASSSTGPYGYTF. CDR3 DNA: TGTGCCAGCAGCTCGACAGGGCCCTATGGCTACACCTTC.

This clone appeared once. V usage is TRBV7-2 and J usage is TRBJ2-3; TRBD1 is a possible D gene (5 bases). Germline V gives CDR1 SGHTA, CDR2 FQGNSA. Trimming took off 2 bases at V and 6 bases at J, with 15 bases between the two ends. This CDR3 spans 15 amino acids. In nucleotides, the CDR3 is TGTGCCAGCAGCTTATCCCGCCCAGGGATGGATACGCAGTATTTT. Translating gives CASSLSRPGMDTQYF.

The rearrangement joins TRBV4-1 to TRBJ1-5; tentative D call: TRBD1 (6 bases). The V and J ends lost 2 bases and 3 bases respectively, with 14 bases between them. The CDR3 runs to 16 residues. Germline CDR1 MGHRA, CDR2 YSYEKL. The CDR3 region is CASSQLSGVPNQPQHF. DNA for the CDR3: TGCGCCAGCAGCCAACTCTCAGGGGTGCCCAATCAGCCCCAGCATTTT.

This sequence joins TRBV6-2 or TRBV6-3 and TRBJ2-1; possible D gene TRBD2, 6 bases. V was pared by 6 bases and J by 6 bases, with 12 bases between. The CDR3 is made up of 13 amino acids. Germline CDR1 and CDR2: MNHEY and SVGEGT. The CDR3 DNA sequence: TGTGCCAGCAGCGGGGGAAGACTCAATGAGCAGTTCTTC. This codes for CASSGGRLNEQFF.

The V call is TRBV11-3, the J call TRBJ1-1, with D unresolved. Germline V gene data show CDR1 as SGHNT and CDR2 as YENEEA. This CDR3 has 14 residues. Trimming took off 5 bases at V and 0 bases at J, with 10 bases between the two ends. The DNA for the CDR3 is TGTGCCAGCAGCCTGGACTCCCTGAACACTGAAGCTTTCTTT. Translation: CASSLDSLNTEAFF.

The rearrangement links TRBV6-2 or TRBV6-3 to TRBJ2-7, with TRBD2 matching 10 bases. The CDR3 is 15 residues long. CDR1 and CDR2 from the germline V gene are MNHEY and SVGEGT. Trimming took 4 bases from V and 3 from J; bases not matched to a gene: 6. The CDR3 is CASSSWTSGLYEQYF. The CDR3 DNA reads as TGTGCCAGCAGTTCCTGGACTAGCGGCCTCTACGAGCAGTACTTC.

The chain is built from TRBV27 and TRBJ1-1; a possible D gene is TRBD1 (6 bases). This CDR3 contains 16 residues. Germline V gene lookup returns CDR1 MNHEY and CDR2 SMNVEV (reference sequence). The V end was cut by 4 bases, the J end by 0 bases, with 15 bases between. Written as DNA, the CDR3 is TGTGCCAGCAGTTGGGGGCCAGGTTTCGTGAACACTGAAGCTTTCTTT. Its translation: CASSWGPGFVNTEAFF.